This T cell receptor (beta chain) was profiled in a study of OX40 agonist ivuxolimab in advanced cancers. V trimming: 3 bases; J trimming: 4 bases; junction bases outside the gene matches: 0. The CDR3 has 12 residues. Germline loops: CDR1 SGHNT, CDR2 YYREEE (reference sequence). TCRdb's table, derived via immunoSEQ multiplex PCR, lists solely in-frame clones and lacks some. This table has roughly 35,000 clones, around 82% appearing once. Peripheral blood came from all dose cohorts at three timepoints. This receptor was taken from an adult with an advanced solid tumor such as melanoma, head and neck, liver or kidney cancer. The sequenced sample was CD4+ or CD8+ T cells sorted from blood, obtained in a trial of the OX40 agonist ivuxolimab. This chain joins TRBV5-4 and TRBJ1-1; TRBD1 matches at 7 bases. CDR3 in amino acids: CASSWTGTEAFF. The DNA of the CDR3 is TGTGCCAGCAGCTGGACAGGCACTGAAGCTTTCTTT.